This T cell receptor beta chain was retrieved from a study of metastatic and nonmetastatic thyroid tumors. About the research overall: The study looked at repertoires side by side in blood and in tumor or nodule tissue from malignant and benign thyroid patients.

This clone was recorded at least ten times. V was pared by 5 bases and J by 0 bases, with 14 bases between. CDR1 is SGHRS, CDR2 YFSETQ, per germline. This CDR3 comprises 15 residues. No patient had received any treatment before thyroid surgery. Authors' data handling: A classifier of distant metastasis in papillary thyroid cancer was built from CDR3 differences (across clinicopathological groups). MiXCR reprocessed the PCR reads for TCRdb. TCRdb, rather than the study authors, made the V and J calls. Of roughly 32,000 clones in the sample, approximately 8% were seen once. This clonotype was obtained from a female donor with papillary thyroid cancer or a benign thyroid nodule (not recorded which). Some clones in this sample may be carry-over from other donors' samples. This sequence joins TRBV5-1 and TRBJ1-1, with TRBD1 as a possible D gene (5 bases). The material sequenced was blood. The CDR3 DNA reads as TGCGCCAGCAGTTGGAGTACGGGACTGAACACTGAAGCTTTCTTT. It is translated as CASSWSTGLNTEAFF. Filled out from reference TRBV5-1 and TRBJ1-1, the complete variable domain reads KAGVTQTPRYLIKTRGQQVTLSCSPISGHRSVSWYQQTPGQGLQFLFEYFSETQRNKGNFPGRFSGRQFSNSRSEMNVSTLELGDSALYLCASSWSTGLNTEAFFGQGTRLTVV.